The 29 T cell receptor beta chains in this list originate from one sample, sequenced in a study of blood T cells in healthy people across ages. Alongside a J-beta primer mix, a sample-barcoded 5' primer served in a second PCR lasting about 7 to 12 cycles. MiXCR was run by TCRdb on the 5' RACE reads, yielding one entry per CDR3 protein. Among 1.8 million or so distinct CDR3 sequences listed, about 39% were seen once. The material sequenced was blood. These receptors originate from a human donor in good health.

With respect to this clonotype: The junction departs from the called germline gene at one end, perhaps through a read error. V usage is TRBV29-1 and J usage is TRBJ2-1; D is undetermined. Germline-derived CDR1 and CDR2 are SQVTM and ANQGSEA. The CDR3 contains 11 residues. CDR3 sequence reads: CSVEVYNGQFF. DNA of the CDR3: TGCAGCGTTGAGGTTTACAATGGGCAGTTCTTC.

The rearrangement uses TRBV19 and TRBJ2-5; 8 positions agree with TRBD1. Per the germline V gene, CDR1 is LNHDA and CDR2 is SQIVND (reference sequence). Trimming cost V 8 bases and J 0 bases; bases outside gene matches: 8. CDR3 size: 15 residues. The CDR3 protein is CASGSNRGNQETQYF. The CDR3 coding sequence is TGTGCCAGTGGATCTAACAGGGGGAACCAAGAGACCCAGTACTTC.

V usage is TRBV6-1 and J usage is TRBJ1-2; D is uncertain. CDR3 length: 11 residues. Deletions cut 6 bases from V and 8 bases from J, with 10 bases between. Germline V gene data show CDR1 as MNHNS and CDR2 as SASEGT. The CDR3 sequence is CASSYIGGYTF. CDR3 sequence (DNA): TGTGCCAGCAGCTACATAGGCGGCTACACCTTC.

This clonotype has only a few counts. This chain connects TRBV6-6 to TRBJ1-2; 7 nucleotides agree with TRBD1. Losses at the gene ends were 4 bases for V and 8 bases for J; bases not matched to a gene: 10. CDR3 length equals 14 residues. Germline CDR1 is MNHNY and CDR2 is SVGAGI (reference sequence). The CDR3: CASSSEQGIKGYTF. In DNA form, the CDR3 reads TGTGCCAGCAGTTCAGAACAGGGGATAAAGGGCTACACCTTC.

This clonotype showed up just a few times. The chain employs TRBV4-3 and TRBJ2-1; D is unclear. CDR3 length: 17 residues. Trimming left V 0 bases short and J 0 bases short, with 12 bases between. Germline CDR1 LGHNA, CDR2 YSLEER. CDR3 sequence (DNA): TGCGCCAGCAGCCAAGAAGACTGGAAACACTCCTACAATGAGCAGTTCTTC. Protein product: CASSQEDWKHSYNEQFF.

This clonotype was seen more than once but under ten times. The chain links TRBV7-9 to TRBJ1-4; a possible D gene is TRBD1 (5 bases). The CDR3 runs to 14 residues. Trimming shortened V by 5 bases and J by 8 bases, and 15 bases separated the two germline ends. CDR1 is SEHNR, CDR2 FQNEAQ, per germline (reference sequence). The DNA for the CDR3 is TGTGCCAGCAGCCCTAACGGGGGACCCGAAAAACTGTTTTTT. Translating it yields CASSPNGGPEKLFF.

V gene TRBV29-1 combines with J gene TRBJ2-5; a possible D gene is TRBD1 (6 bases). The CDR3 covers 13 residues. Germline V lookup: CDR1 SQVTM, CDR2 ANQGSEA. V was trimmed by 0 bases and J by 2 bases, leaving 7 bases between them. CDR3 DNA: TGCAGCGTTGAAGATACAGGGCAAGAGACCCAGTACTTC. Translated, it gives CSVEDTGQETQYF.

The V and J genes are TRBV6-4 and TRBJ2-3, with 15 bases lining up with TRBD2. Germline trimming cut 8 bases from V and 5 bases from J; bases unmatched to any gene: 5. The CDR3 extends over 15 amino acids. Germline V gene lookup returns CDR1 MRHNA and CDR2 SNTAGT. The CDR3 bases are TGTGCCAGCCGGACTAGCGGGGGGGTCGAAGATACGCAGTATTTT. Translating gives CASRTSGGVEDTQYF.

V and J are TRBV20-1 and TRBJ2-7, with TRBD2 matching over 14 bases. The assigned J gene may be wrong: the sequence end matches TRBJ2-5 better. CDR3 length: 17 amino acids. Germline lookup yields CDR1 DFQATT and CDR2 SNEGSKA (reference sequence). CDR3 amino acids: CSAIATSGGAWGETQYF. DNA for the CDR3: TGCAGTGCTATAGCGACTAGCGGGGGGGCCTGGGGAGAGACCCAGTACTTC.

The genes are TRBV13 and TRBJ2-7; tentatively, D is TRBD2 (5 bases). CDR3 length: 14 residues. V was trimmed by 2 bases and J by 2 bases, leaving 10 bases between them. Germline values: CDR1 PRHDT, CDR2 FYEKMQ (reference sequence). The CDR3 is CASSLRGNPYEQYF. The CDR3 bases are TGTGCCAGCAGCTTACGAGGGAACCCCTACGAGCAGTACTTC.

V usage is TRBV9 and J usage is TRBJ2-3; the D is unclear. The V gene lost 3 bases and the J gene lost 5 bases, with 13 bases spanning the gap. CDR3 size: 14 residues. From germline, CDR1 is SGDLS and CDR2 YYNGEE. Here the CDR3 DNA reads TGTGCCAGCAGCGGAGACTTTTATTTAGATACGCAGTATTTT. It translates to CASSGDFYLDTQYF.

This clonotype was detected only a few times. The V and J genes are TRBV12-3 or TRBV12-4 and TRBJ1-3, with D hard to call. Trimming removed 4 bases at V and 2 bases at J, with 6 bases between. The CDR3 totals 13 residues. The CDR3 reads CASSYRTGNTIYF. In DNA form, the CDR3 reads TGTGCCAGCAGTTACCGGACTGGAAACACCATATATTTT.

This clonotype was detected a few times. The V gene is TRBV7-2, the J gene TRBJ1-2; 10 bases agree with TRBD1. CDR3 length: 13 residues. The germline gives CDR1 SGHTA, CDR2 FQGNSA. J gave up 7 bases and V 4 bases, and 3 bases lay outside the gene matches. The CDR3 spells CASSSTGGGGYTF. DNA for the CDR3: TGTGCCAGCAGCTCGACAGGGGGCGGTGGCTACACCTTC.

This rearrangement joins TRBV11-2 to TRBJ2-4; D gene unclear. Near its end, the DNA agrees better with TRBJ2-7, so the J call may be wrong. Germline V gives CDR1 SGHAT, CDR2 FQNNGV. The length of the CDR3 is 14 residues. The CDR3 loop is CASGSIRTVYEQYF. CDR3 coding DNA: TGTGCCAGCGGCTCCATTAGGACCGTTTACGAGCAGTACTTC.

V is TRBV6-2 or TRBV6-3 and J is TRBJ2-7; 7 nucleotides align to TRBD1. J gave up 7 bases and V 8 bases, and 14 bases lay outside the gene matches. The germline V gene encodes CDR1 MNHEY and CDR2 SVGEGT. CDR3 size: 14 residues. The CDR3, as DNA: TGTGCCAGCTCCCGGGACAGTTCAGCCGGGGAGCAGTACTTC. The encoded protein is CASSRDSSAGEQYF.

The rearrangement links TRBV7-2 to TRBJ2-5; TRBD2 matches at 8 bases. The CDR3 has 17 amino acids. Germline V lookup: CDR1 SGHTA, CDR2 FQGNSA. V shed 6 bases and J 1 base; nucleotides not matched to a gene: 13. The CDR3 DNA follows: TGTGCCAGCAGTTTTGTCGTAGCGGGGCGAACCCAAGAGACCCAGTACTTC. Amino acid sequence: CASSFVVAGRTQETQYF.

This chain uses TRBV11-2 with TRBJ2-5; D unclear. CDR1 and CDR2 (germline): SGHAT, FQNNGV. V gave up 3 bases and J gave up 5 bases, with 10 bases separating them. The CDR3 totals 13 residues. The CDR3 DNA reads TGTGCCAGCAGCTTTACACTTCGGGAGACCCAGTACTTC. As protein: CASSFTLRETQYF.

Comments on this clonotype: This sequence may be a read error, since a much larger clone differs from it by one base. This chain links TRBV7-6 with TRBJ2-7, with a tentative D call TRBD1 (5 bases). There are 14 residues in the CDR3. The V end was cut by 1 base, the J end by 5 bases, with 12 bases between. Looked up from germline, CDR1 is SGHVS and CDR2 is FNYEAQ. The CDR3, as DNA: TGTGCCAGCAGCTTAGAGGCAGGGTCCAACGAGCAGTACTTC. This codes for CASSLEAGSNEQYF.

The chain combines TRBV6-2 or TRBV6-3 with TRBJ1-2, with unresolved D. V lost 2 bases to trimming and J lost 2 bases, with 9 bases between them. Per germline, CDR1 MNHEY and CDR2 SVGEGT. The CDR3 contains 14 residues. The CDR3 spells CASSYVVRNYGYTF. The DNA for the CDR3 is TGTGCCAGCAGTTACGTTGTACGAAACTATGGCTACACCTTC.

V gene TRBV12-3 or TRBV12-4 combines with J gene TRBJ2-7, with 9 bases matching TRBD1. Unmatched junction bases numbered 4, after V lost 5 bases and J lost 5 bases. The CDR3 is made up of 13 amino acids. CDR3 DNA sequence: TGTGCCAGCAGTACCTGGACAGGGGACGAGCAGTACTTC. Translated: CASSTWTGDEQYF.

This chain connects TRBV20-1 to TRBJ1-1; D is possibly TRBD1 (5 bases). Trimming removed 3 bases from V and 3 bases from J, with 11 bases in between. The CDR3 is 13 amino acids. Germline V CDR1 and CDR2: DFQATT, SNEGSKA (reference sequence). The CDR3 reads CSASFRAYTEAFF. The CDR3 nucleotides are TGCAGTGCTAGTTTCAGGGCTTACACTGAAGCTTTCTTT.

V usage is TRBV20-1 and J usage is TRBJ1-2; 7 nucleotides match TRBD1. This CDR3 spans 15 amino acids. V shed 5 bases, J shed 3 bases, and the junction held 12 bases outside the gene matches. The germline CDR1 and CDR2 sequences are DFQATT and SNEGSKA (reference sequence). CDR3 nucleotides: TGCAGTGCTGACGCTGTGACAGGGATGGACTATGGCTACACCTTC. It yields the protein CSADAVTGMDYGYTF.

CDR3 sequence (DNA): TGTGCCAGCAGCGCCTCGGGATCGGGGCTAGGTTCACCCCTCCACTTT. Amino acid sequence: CASSASGSGLGSPLHF. The chain joins TRBV7-2 to TRBJ1-6; possibly TRBD1 for D (5 bases). Trimming removed 5 bases from V and 9 bases from J, with 20 bases in between. CDR3 length equals 16 residues. Germline loops: CDR1 SGHTA, CDR2 FQGNSA.

This clonotype occurred many times. The chain links TRBV7-2 to TRBJ2-7; D gene ambiguous. The CDR3 sequence is 13 residues long. CDR1 and CDR2 (germline): SGHTA, FQGNSA. The ends were cut back, 4 bases at V and 1 base at J, with 8 bases in the middle. This CDR3 is CASSSYSSYEQYF. In nucleotides, the CDR3 is TGTGCCAGCAGCTCTTACTCATCCTACGAGCAGTACTTC.

This sequence joins TRBV7-2 and TRBJ2-5; 10 nucleotides agree with TRBD2. Germline CDR1 and CDR2: SGHTA and FQGNSA. The V segment lost 0 bases and the J segment 10 bases; nucleotides outside the gene matches: 5. This CDR3 spans 14 amino acids. The DNA for the CDR3 is TGTGCCAGCAGCTTAGCGGCTAGCGGGGGAGACCAGTACTTC. Residues: CASSLAASGGDQYF.

The table lists this clonotype with a few counts. This chain uses TRBV4-3 with TRBJ1-2, with D hard to call. The CDR3 has 12 residues. Germline lookup yields CDR1 LGHNA and CDR2 YSLEER. V was pared by 1 base and J by 7 bases, with 7 bases between. CDR3: CASSQADRGYTF. Here the CDR3 DNA reads TGCGCCAGCAGCCAAGCGGATCGTGGCTACACCTTC.

This clonotype turned up a few times. The chain links TRBV5-1 to TRBJ1-1, with D maybe TRBD1 (5 bases). CDR1 and CDR2 (germline): SGHRS, YFSETQ. Between the trimmed V and J ends, which lost 2 bases and 1 base, there was a span of 15 bases. The CDR3 sequence is 16 residues long. This CDR3 reads CASSLGPGPQNTEAFF. CDR3 nucleotide sequence: TGCGCCAGCAGCTTAGGCCCGGGACCGCAGAACACTGAAGCTTTCTTT.

The V gene is TRBV28, the J gene TRBJ2-3; D not certain. The CDR3 is 12 residues long. V was trimmed by 6 bases and J by 7 bases, leaving 11 bases between them. CDR1 is MDHEN, CDR2 SYDVKM, per germline. The CDR3 loop is CASSQTVNTQYF. The CDR3 DNA follows: TGTGCCAGCAGCCAGACCGTTAATACGCAGTATTTT.

This clonotype was observed many times. The rearrangement uses TRBV5-1 and TRBJ2-3; TRBD2 matches at 9 bases. The length of the CDR3 is 14 residues. The trim removed 7 bases at V and 5 bases at J, leaving 8 bases unmatched. Germline values: CDR1 SGHRS, CDR2 YFSETQ. CDR3 in DNA: TGCGCCAGCGGAGTAGCGGGGGTCGAAGATACGCAGTATTTT. It specifies CASGVAGVEDTQYF.